The next 20 T cell receptor beta chains were all read from a single sample in a study of blood T cell repertoires in COVID-19. Only in-frame clones appear in the TCRdb table, and some are missing; sequencing was by immunoSEQ multiplex PCR. The sample consists of more than 200,000 clones, 85% to 90% of them appearing once. The material sequenced was peripheral blood. All receptors come from a man in his fifties or sixties with acute or convalescent COVID-19.

The CDR3 protein is CARKHRDRSLGYTF. The CDR3 DNA reads TGTGCCAGGAAACACCGGGACAGGAGCCTTGGCTACACCTTC. The chain has TRBV2 and TRBJ1-2; 8 bases align to TRBD1. The CDR3 has 14 amino acids. The germline gives CDR1 SNHLY, CDR2 FYNNEI. V gave up 9 bases and J gave up 7 bases; unmatched junction bases: 13.

The chain combines TRBV6-2 or TRBV6-3 with TRBJ1-5; 8 bases are a match to TRBD1. Germline trimming cut 6 bases from V and 1 base from J; bases unmatched to any gene: 14. CDR1 is MNHEY, CDR2 SVGEGT, per germline. The length of the CDR3 is 18 residues. Here the CDR3 DNA reads TGTGCCAGCAGCCCTACGATAGGGGGACAGGCCAGCAATCAGCCCCAGCATTTT. Translated: CASSPTIGGQASNQPQHF.

The chain combines TRBV5-1 with TRBJ2-3; 9 nucleotides match TRBD2. The CDR3 is 15 amino acids. V was pared by 2 bases and J by 6 bases, with 7 bases of the junction left unmatched. Germline V gene sequence: CDR1 SGHRS, CDR2 YFSETQ. This CDR3 reads CASSFNGGGADTQYF. DNA of the CDR3: TGCGCCAGCAGCTTCAACGGCGGGGGGGCGGATACGCAGTATTTT.

V gene TRBV11-2 combines with J gene TRBJ1-1; 10 nucleotides align to TRBD1. The V gene's germline CDR1 is SGHAT and CDR2 FQNNGV. Trimming at V came to 4 bases and at J to 11 bases, leaving 13 bases not matched to a gene. The CDR3 totals 15 residues. The CDR3 protein is CASSSPGQGNTGAFF. The DNA for the CDR3 is TGTGCCAGCAGCTCGCCGGGACAGGGGAACACTGGGGCTTTCTTT.

The rearrangement links TRBV19 to TRBJ1-4, with 9 bases that match TRBD1. J lost 8 bases, V lost 5 bases, and 3 bases had no gene match. Germline V gene sequence: CDR1 LNHDA, CDR2 SQIVND (reference sequence). The CDR3 consists of 13 residues. The CDR3 loop reads CASSGTGKEKLFF. DNA for the CDR3: TGTGCCAGTAGTGGGACAGGGAAAGAAAAACTGTTTTTT.

This chain uses TRBV5-1 with TRBJ1-1, with unresolved D. This CDR3 is 15 amino acids long. Trimming removed 4 bases from V and 4 bases from J, with 17 bases in between. Looked up from germline, CDR1 is SGHRS and CDR2 is YFSETQ. CDR3 in DNA: TGCGCCAGCAGCCTGGAATCCCGGGGTGGCACTGAAGCTTTCTTT. As protein: CASSLESRGGTEAFF.

The rearrangement uses TRBV18 and TRBJ2-3, with no clear D. The V end lost 0 bases, the J end lost 4 bases, and 8 bases lay between the germline ends. Germline V CDR1 and CDR2: KGHSH, LQKENI. CDR3 length: 14 residues. The CDR3 bases are TGTGCCAGCTCACCACCGTGGGCCGCAGATACGCAGTATTTT. Amino acids: CASSPPWAADTQYF.

The chain joins TRBV10-3 to TRBJ1-5, with a weak D call TRBD1 (6 bases). CDR3 length: 16 amino acids. Germline CDR1 is ENHRY and CDR2 is SYGVKD. V was cut by 0 bases and J by 7 bases, with 16 bases left in between. Here the CDR3 reads CAISESTGSRNQPQHF. In DNA form, the CDR3 reads TGTGCCATCAGTGAGTCAACAGGGAGCAGGAACCAGCCCCAGCATTTT.

The chain employs TRBV29-1 and TRBJ1-1, with 7 bases that match TRBD1. CDR1 is SQVTM and CDR2 is ANQGSEA in the germline V gene. V lost 6 bases and J lost 4; bases outside the gene matches: 5. CDR3 length: 12 amino acids. The CDR3 loop reads CSVGGVGTEAFF. The CDR3 bases are TGCAGCGTAGGGGGCGTGGGCACTGAAGCTTTCTTT. Variable domain in full (rest from reference TRBV29-1 and TRBJ1-1): SAVISQKPSRDICQRGTSLTIQCQVDSQVTMMFWYRQQPGQSLTLIATANQGSEATYESGFVIDKFPISRPNLTFSTLTVSNMSPEDSSIYLCSVGGVGTEAFFGQGTRLTVV.

This clone was observed a few times. V gene TRBV20-1 combines with J gene TRBJ1-5, with D possibly TRBD1 on 6 matching bases. The CDR3 has 16 amino acids. Germline V lookup: CDR1 DFQATT, CDR2 SNEGSKA (reference sequence). V was clipped by 3 bases and J by 0 bases, with 15 bases between them. CDR3 nucleotides: TGCAGTGCTAGTGGGCAGGGGTCATATAGCAATCAGCCCCAGCATTTT. This encodes CSASGQGSYSNQPQHF.

The V gene is TRBV2, the J gene TRBJ2-1; TRBD2 aligns across 9 bases. Trimming cost V 7 bases and J 5 bases; bases outside gene matches: 3. This CDR3 is 13 amino acids long. Germline loops: CDR1 SNHLY, CDR2 FYNNEI. DNA of the CDR3: TGTGCCAGCATTAGCGGGGGCAACAATGAGCAGTTCTTC. It translates to CASISGGNNEQFF. Combining the CDR3 with reference TRBV2 and TRBJ2-1 gives the whole variable domain EPEVTQTPSHQVTQMGQEVILRCVPISNHLYFYWYRQILGQKVEFLVSFYNNEISEKSEIFDDQFSVERPDGSNFTLKIRSTKLEDSAMYFCASISGGNNEQFFGPGTRLTVL.

The chain has TRBV4-2 and TRBJ2-7, with a possible D match to TRBD2 (6 bases). The CDR3 is 18 residues long. V was shortened by 0 bases and J by 0 bases, with 18 bases between the two germline ends. Germline V gene sequence: CDR1 LGHNA, CDR2 YNFKEQ. CDR3 sequence (DNA): TGTGCCAGCAGCCAAGATAGAGGGGTCGGGGGAGGCTCCTACGAGCAGTACTTC. This gives the protein CASSQDRGVGGGSYEQYF.

This sequence joins TRBV11-2 and TRBJ1-4, with D perhaps TRBD1 (5 bases). V was shortened by 5 bases and J by 8 bases, with 24 bases between the two germline ends. The germline CDR1 and CDR2 sequences are SGHAT and FQNNGV. The CDR3 totals 17 residues. The CDR3 DNA sequence: TGTGCCAGCAGCCCGAGCGGTGCCGTTCGGGGGAGAGAAAAACTGTTTTTT. It specifies CASSPSGAVRGREKLFF.

V gene TRBV6-1 combines with J gene TRBJ2-1; TRBD1 might be the D (6 bases). CDR3 length: 14 residues. The V end lost 1 base, the J end lost 3 bases, and 7 bases lay between the germline ends. Germline V gene data show CDR1 as MNHNS and CDR2 as SASEGT. The CDR3 is CASSEGTVYNEQFF. CDR3 bases: TGTGCCAGCAGTGAAGGGACAGTCTACAATGAGCAGTTCTTC.

The chain carries TRBV5-4 and TRBJ2-5; TRBD2 agrees at 11 bases. The V gene's germline CDR1 is SGHNT and CDR2 YYREEE (reference sequence). V lost 4 bases to trimming and J lost 4 bases; unmatched junction nucleotides: 9. The CDR3 is 16 residues long. The CDR3 region has the DNA TGTGCCAGCAGCCTATTAGCGGGGGGGCCTGGAGAGACCCAGTACTTC. It codes for CASSLLAGGPGETQYF.

J is TRBJ1-1 and V is TRBV4-1, with a weak D call TRBD1 (5 bases). The CDR3 has 16 residues. Germline V CDR1 and CDR2: MGHRA, YSYEKL. V was shortened by 6 bases and J by 3 bases, with 20 bases between the two germline ends. CDR3 coding DNA: TGCGCCAGCAGGAAGTCCGGGACTTTAATGTACACTGAAGCTTTCTTT. It codes for CASRKSGTLMYTEAFF.

The CDR3 is CASSHSRENTGELFF. The CDR3 DNA follows: TGTGCCAGCAGCCATTCCAGGGAGAACACCGGGGAGCTGTTTTTT. The chain couples TRBV14 to TRBJ2-2; the D gene is possibly TRBD1 (5 bases). Germline CDR1 is SGHDN and CDR2 is FVKESK. The CDR3 consists of 15 residues. V lost 3 bases and J 1 base, leaving 9 bases between the germline ends.

The chain has TRBV18 and TRBJ2-1; 9 bases line up with TRBD1. The V and J ends lost 5 bases and 0 bases, in that order; junction bases with no gene match: 2. CDR3 length: 15 amino acids. The germline V gene has CDR1 KGHSH and CDR2 LQKENI. This CDR3 reads CASSSTGGSYNEQFF. CDR3 in DNA: TGTGCCAGCTCATCGACAGGGGGCTCCTACAATGAGCAGTTCTTC. Complete variable domain (other parts from reference TRBV18 and TRBJ2-1): NAGVMQNPRHLVRRRGQEARLRCSPMKGHSHVYWYRQLPEEGLKFMVYLQKENIIDESGMPKERFSAEFPKEGPSILRIQQVVRGDSAAYFCASSSTGGSYNEQFFGPGTRLTVL.

This rearrangement joins TRBV12-3 or TRBV12-4 to TRBJ1-1; D possibly corresponds to TRBD1 (6 bases). There are 13 residues in the CDR3. Trimming removed 5 bases from V and 5 bases from J, with 12 bases in between. The CDR3 sequence is CASSTGHRTEAFF. CDR3 bases: TGTGCCAGCAGTACGGGACATCGGACTGAAGCTTTCTTT.

In nucleotides, the CDR3 is TGTGCCAGCAGTTTCTCAGTGGCCACTGAAGCTTTCTTT. It specifies CASSFSVATEAFF. This sequence joins TRBV12-3 or TRBV12-4 and TRBJ1-1; D unresolved. The CDR3 is made up of 13 amino acids. The V and J ends lost 3 bases and 4 bases respectively, with 9 bases between them.